A selection of T cell receptor beta chains follows, all from one sample in a study of shared clonotypes between healthy human individuals. Assay used: immunoSEQ multiplex PCR; TCRdb lists only in-frame clones, some missing. This sample has roughly 1,800,000 clones, with around 96% found just once. The source material was naive CD8+ T cells sorted from blood. These receptors all come from a man between 18 and 29 years old in good health. The CDR3 runs from the conserved cysteine through the conserved F or W. The order of the fields is clone size, J gene, V gene, CDR3 length, D gene, CDR3 DNA, CDR3 protein. A D gene is named only where the DNA matches it firmly. Some rows mark clone size as missing; the rest say once, few, many or name a class of expanded clone.

clone_size: few
j_call: TRBJ2-2
v_call: TRBV2
cdr3_length: 16
d_call: TRBD2
cdr3_nt: TGTGCCAGCAGCGTCCCCACTAGCGGGGTCACCGGGGAGCTGTTTTTT
cdr3_aa: CASSVPTSGVTGELFF

clone_size: .
j_call: TRBJ2-2
v_call: TRBV28
cdr3_length: 13
d_call: .
cdr3_nt: TGTGCCAGCAGTCGCCCGATTAACGGGGAGCTGTTTTTT
cdr3_aa: CASSRPINGELFF

clone_size: .
j_call: TRBJ2-1
v_call: TRBV27
cdr3_length: 15
d_call: TRBD2
cdr3_nt: TGTGCCAGCACCCCCGGGACTAGCGGTTACAATGAGCAGTTCTTC
cdr3_aa: CASTPGTSGYNEQFF

clone_size: .
j_call: TRBJ1-6
v_call: TRBV27
cdr3_length: 14
d_call: .
cdr3_nt: TGTGCCATGCTGCACGGGGCAGGGAGGTCACCCCTCCACTTT
cdr3_aa: CAMLHGAGRSPLHF

clone_size: .
j_call: TRBJ2-5
v_call: TRBV15
cdr3_length: 18
d_call: .
cdr3_nt: TGTGCCACCAGCAGAGGACAGTCGGGCGCGGGCCCTCAAGAGACCCAGTACTTC
cdr3_aa: CATSRGQSGAGPQETQYF

clone_size: .
j_call: TRBJ1-3
v_call: TRBV30
cdr3_length: 14
d_call: .
cdr3_nt: TGTGCCTGGAGTGTTGGGGGGCTTGGAAACACCATATATTTT
cdr3_aa: CAWSVGGLGNTIYF

clone_size: .
j_call: TRBJ1-2
v_call: TRBV6-6
cdr3_length: 11
d_call: .
cdr3_nt: TGTGCCAGCACCCTTGACTATGGCTACACCTTC
cdr3_aa: CASTLDYGYTF

clone_size: .
j_call: TRBJ1-5
v_call: TRBV19
cdr3_length: 14
d_call: .
cdr3_nt: TGTGCCAGTATGAGCCGGGACAGCAATCAGCCCCAGCATTTT
cdr3_aa: CASMSRDSNQPQHF

clone_size: .
j_call: TRBJ2-5
v_call: TRBV28
cdr3_length: 14
d_call: .
cdr3_nt: TGTGCCAGCAGTGCCTACCGGGACATGGCGTCCCAGTACTTC
cdr3_aa: CASSAYRDMASQYF

clone_size: .
j_call: TRBJ1-1
v_call: TRBV19
cdr3_length: 17
d_call: TRBD1
cdr3_nt: TGTGCCAGTAACCAGCCGCCGCAGGGGGCGATGAACACTGAAGCTTTCTTT
cdr3_aa: CASNQPPQGAMNTEAFF

clone_size: .
j_call: TRBJ2-1
v_call: TRBV13
cdr3_length: 15
d_call: .
cdr3_nt: TGTGCCAGCAGCGCGGACCGTAGCTCCTACAATGAGCAGTTCTTC
cdr3_aa: CASSADRSSYNEQFF

clone_size: .
j_call: TRBJ1-3
v_call: TRBV30
cdr3_length: 18
d_call: .
cdr3_nt: TGTGCCTGGGCAGCCGGGACACCTTATACCCCCTCTGGAAACACCATATATTTT
cdr3_aa: CAWAAGTPYTPSGNTIYF

clone_size: .
j_call: TRBJ2-3
v_call: TRBV19
cdr3_length: 16
d_call: TRBD2
cdr3_nt: TGTGCCAGTAGTATAGGACTAGCCAGCCCCACAGATACGCAGTATTTT
cdr3_aa: CASSIGLASPTDTQYF

clone_size: .
j_call: TRBJ1-5
v_call: TRBV7-2
cdr3_length: 12
d_call: .
cdr3_nt: TGTGCCAGCAGCTTCTCCAATCAGCCCCAGCATTTT
cdr3_aa: CASSFSNQPQHF

clone_size: few
j_call: TRBJ1-1
v_call: TRBV4-1
cdr3_length: 10
d_call: .
cdr3_nt: TGCGCAGTCCGAGTGACTGAAGCTTTCTTT
cdr3_aa: CAVRVTEAFF

clone_size: .
j_call: TRBJ1-5
v_call: TRBV27
cdr3_length: 15
d_call: .
cdr3_nt: TGTGCCAGCAAAGTGGGGGGCGCGGGCAATCAGCCCCAGCATTTT
cdr3_aa: CASKVGGAGNQPQHF

clone_size: .
j_call: TRBJ1-5
v_call: TRBV27
cdr3_length: 14
d_call: .
cdr3_nt: TGTGCCAGCGCTCTCGGGGTTAGCAATCAGCCCCAGCATTTT
cdr3_aa: CASALGVSNQPQHF

clone_size: once
j_call: TRBJ1-5
v_call: TRBV15
cdr3_length: 15
d_call: TRBD1
cdr3_nt: TGTGCCACCAGCAGAACAGGGGACCTCAATCAGCCCCAGCATTTT
cdr3_aa: CATSRTGDLNQPQHF

clone_size: .
j_call: TRBJ2-3
v_call: TRBV9
cdr3_length: 15
d_call: .
cdr3_nt: TGTGCCAGCAGGGGGGGAGGACAGGCCACAGATACGCAGTATTTT
cdr3_aa: CASRGGGQATDTQYF

clone_size: .
j_call: TRBJ1-2
v_call: TRBV27
cdr3_length: 15
d_call: .
cdr3_nt: TGTGCCAGCAGTATAAAGGGTGCGGCTAACTATGGCTACACCTTC
cdr3_aa: CASSIKGAANYGYTF

clone_size: once
j_call: TRBJ2-5
v_call: TRBV9
cdr3_length: 14
d_call: .
cdr3_nt: TGTGCCAGCAGCCCCTCGGGGCGCCCCGAGACCCAGTACTTC
cdr3_aa: CASSPSGRPETQYF

clone_size: once
j_call: TRBJ2-4
v_call: TRBV5-6
cdr3_length: 13
d_call: .
cdr3_nt: TGTGCCAGCAGCGCCGGATTCAAAAACATTCAGTACTTC
cdr3_aa: CASSAGFKNIQYF

clone_size: few
j_call: TRBJ2-7
v_call: TRBV6-5
cdr3_length: 12
d_call: .
cdr3_nt: TGTGCCAGCAGTTACTCGAACTACGAGCAGTACTTC
cdr3_aa: CASSYSNYEQYF

clone_size: .
j_call: TRBJ2-4
v_call: TRBV7-9
cdr3_length: 12
d_call: .
cdr3_nt: TGTGCCAGCAGCCCCCCCCCTCGGGTAGACGACTTC
cdr3_aa: CASSPPPRVDDF

clone_size: .
j_call: TRBJ2-4
v_call: TRBV28
cdr3_length: 13
d_call: .
cdr3_nt: TGTGCCAGCACCCTCGGGTCTCCAGACATTCAGTACTTC
cdr3_aa: CASTLGSPDIQYF

clone_size: .
j_call: TRBJ2-7
v_call: TRBV5-4
cdr3_length: 12
d_call: .
cdr3_nt: TGTGCCAGCAGCTTAAAAGCAGGCGAGCAGTACTTC
cdr3_aa: CASSLKAGEQYF

clone_size: .
j_call: TRBJ2-7
v_call: TRBV5-7
cdr3_length: 13
d_call: .
cdr3_nt: TGTGCCAGCAGCTTGGGGGGCGGGTTTGAGCAGTACTTC
cdr3_aa: CASSLGGGFEQYF

clone_size: .
j_call: TRBJ2-1
v_call: TRBV13
cdr3_length: 12
d_call: .
cdr3_nt: TGTGCCAGCAGTTCGAACATTAATGAGCAGTTCTTC
cdr3_aa: CASSSNINEQFF

clone_size: .
j_call: TRBJ2-7
v_call: TRBV7-2
cdr3_length: 15
d_call: TRBD1
cdr3_nt: TGTGCCAGCAGCTTAGTAGGGGGCAACTCCTACGAGCAGTACTTC
cdr3_aa: CASSLVGGNSYEQYF

clone_size: .
j_call: TRBJ2-3
v_call: TRBV5-3
cdr3_length: 12
d_call: .
cdr3_nt: TGTGCCAGAAGAAGAGGCACAGATACGCAGTATTTT
cdr3_aa: CARRRGTDTQYF

clone_size: .
j_call: TRBJ1-4
v_call: TRBV2
cdr3_length: 14
d_call: .
cdr3_nt: TGTGCCAGCAGATCGGGACGGATTAATGAAAAACTGTTTTTT
cdr3_aa: CASRSGRINEKLFF

clone_size: .
j_call: TRBJ2-7
v_call: TRBV6-1
cdr3_length: 16
d_call: .
cdr3_nt: TGTGCCAGCAGTGAAAGCTTTATAGCGGACTCCTACGAGCAGTACTTC
cdr3_aa: CASSESFIADSYEQYF

clone_size: .
j_call: TRBJ2-7
v_call: TRBV5-4
cdr3_length: 12
d_call: .
cdr3_nt: TGTGCCAGCAGCTTGGTACGGGACGAGCAGTACTTC
cdr3_aa: CASSLVRDEQYF

clone_size: .
j_call: TRBJ1-2
v_call: TRBV19
cdr3_length: 15
d_call: .
cdr3_nt: TGTGCCAGTAGTATCGGTCCGGGGGCGACCTACGGCTACACCTTC
cdr3_aa: CASSIGPGATYGYTF

clone_size: .
j_call: TRBJ2-1
v_call: TRBV5-5
cdr3_length: 14
d_call: .
cdr3_nt: TGTGCCAGCAGCTTGATAGGGGCCTACAATGAGCAGTTCTTC
cdr3_aa: CASSLIGAYNEQFF

clone_size: .
j_call: TRBJ2-7
v_call: TRBV19
cdr3_length: 16
d_call: .
cdr3_nt: TGTGCCAGTAGGGGAACCGGGACAAACGACGTCCGCGAGCAGTACTTC
cdr3_aa: CASRGTGTNDVREQYF

clone_size: .
j_call: TRBJ2-7
v_call: TRBV13
cdr3_length: 12
d_call: .
cdr3_nt: TGTGCCAGCAGCGAAGACTTCTACGAGCAGTACTTC
cdr3_aa: CASSEDFYEQYF

clone_size: .
j_call: TRBJ2-7
v_call: TRBV5-1
cdr3_length: 14
d_call: TRBD1
cdr3_nt: TGCGCCAGCAGCTTGGTCCAGGGGGCCTACGAGCAGTACTTC
cdr3_aa: CASSLVQGAYEQYF

clone_size: .
j_call: TRBJ2-2
v_call: TRBV10-2
cdr3_length: 15
d_call: .
cdr3_nt: TGCGCCAGCAGTGAGTACGATAGGAGCACCGGGGAGCTGTTTTTT
cdr3_aa: CASSEYDRSTGELFF

clone_size: .
j_call: TRBJ1-1
v_call: TRBV27
cdr3_length: 13
d_call: .
cdr3_nt: TGTGCCAGCAGTTTCTTCCAGAACACTGAAGCTTTCTTT
cdr3_aa: CASSFFQNTEAFF

clone_size: .
j_call: TRBJ2-3
v_call: TRBV6-6
cdr3_length: 16
d_call: .
cdr3_nt: TGTGCCAGCAGTTACTCGAAGAAGCGGTTGATGGATACGCAGTATTTT
cdr3_aa: CASSYSKKRLMDTQYF

clone_size: .
j_call: TRBJ1-4
v_call: TRBV27
cdr3_length: 16
d_call: .
cdr3_nt: TGTGCCAGCAGTTCGTTTCAGAGATCAACTAATGAAAAACTGTTTTTT
cdr3_aa: CASSSFQRSTNEKLFF

clone_size: once
j_call: TRBJ2-1
v_call: TRBV10-1
cdr3_length: 15
d_call: .
cdr3_nt: TGCGCCAGCAGTGAGGACAGTAGCTCCTACAATGAGCAGTTCTTC
cdr3_aa: CASSEDSSSYNEQFF

clone_size: .
j_call: TRBJ2-3
v_call: TRBV27
cdr3_length: 15
d_call: .
cdr3_nt: TGTGCCAGCAGTTTAATGGGACCGACCACAGATACGCAGTATTTT
cdr3_aa: CASSLMGPTTDTQYF

clone_size: .
j_call: TRBJ2-7
v_call: TRBV2
cdr3_length: 14
d_call: TRBD2
cdr3_nt: TGTGCCAGCAGTTCGACTAGCGGGAGTTACGAGCAGTACTTC
cdr3_aa: CASSSTSGSYEQYF

clone_size: .
j_call: TRBJ2-7
v_call: TRBV5-1
cdr3_length: 16
d_call: TRBD2
cdr3_nt: TGCGCCAGCAGCAACGGACTAGCGGGAGCGACCTACGAGCAGTACTTC
cdr3_aa: CASSNGLAGATYEQYF

clone_size: .
j_call: TRBJ1-6
v_call: TRBV14
cdr3_length: 14
d_call: TRBD1
cdr3_nt: TGTGCCAGCAGCCCTTGGGACAGCAGTTCACCCCTCCACTTT
cdr3_aa: CASSPWDSSSPLHF

clone_size: .
j_call: TRBJ2-1
v_call: TRBV2
cdr3_length: 15
d_call: TRBD2
cdr3_nt: TGTGCCAGCAGTGAAGGGCTAGCGGTCTACAATGAGCAGTTCTTC
cdr3_aa: CASSEGLAVYNEQFF

clone_size: .
j_call: TRBJ2-7
v_call: TRBV11-2
cdr3_length: 16
d_call: .
cdr3_nt: TGTGCCAGCAGCTCCGACAGGGAAGCTAGCGTCGACGAGCAGTACTTC
cdr3_aa: CASSSDREASVDEQYF

clone_size: .
j_call: TRBJ2-3
v_call: TRBV7-9
cdr3_length: 15
d_call: .
cdr3_nt: TGTGCCAGCAGCTTAGCCCAACTTAGCACAGATACGCAGTATTTT
cdr3_aa: CASSLAQLSTDTQYF